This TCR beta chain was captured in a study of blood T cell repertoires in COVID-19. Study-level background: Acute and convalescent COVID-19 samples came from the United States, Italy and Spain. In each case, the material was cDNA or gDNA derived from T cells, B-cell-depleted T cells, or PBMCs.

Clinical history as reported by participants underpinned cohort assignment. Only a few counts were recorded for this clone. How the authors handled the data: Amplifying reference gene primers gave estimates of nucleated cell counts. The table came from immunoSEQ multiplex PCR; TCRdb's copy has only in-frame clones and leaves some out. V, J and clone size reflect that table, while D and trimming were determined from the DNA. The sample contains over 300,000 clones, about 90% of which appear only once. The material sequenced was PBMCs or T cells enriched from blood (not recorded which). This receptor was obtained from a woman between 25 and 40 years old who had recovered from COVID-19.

In DNA, the CDR3 is TGTGCCAGCACGGGGACAGCTCGTGAAAAACTGTTTTTT. As protein: CASTGTAREKLFF. The chain combines TRBV25-1 with TRBJ1-4, with 7 positions matching TRBD1. V was clipped by 7 bases and J by 7 bases; unmatched bases: 6. The CDR3 length is 13 residues. Germline CDR1 and CDR2: MGHDK and SYGVNS.